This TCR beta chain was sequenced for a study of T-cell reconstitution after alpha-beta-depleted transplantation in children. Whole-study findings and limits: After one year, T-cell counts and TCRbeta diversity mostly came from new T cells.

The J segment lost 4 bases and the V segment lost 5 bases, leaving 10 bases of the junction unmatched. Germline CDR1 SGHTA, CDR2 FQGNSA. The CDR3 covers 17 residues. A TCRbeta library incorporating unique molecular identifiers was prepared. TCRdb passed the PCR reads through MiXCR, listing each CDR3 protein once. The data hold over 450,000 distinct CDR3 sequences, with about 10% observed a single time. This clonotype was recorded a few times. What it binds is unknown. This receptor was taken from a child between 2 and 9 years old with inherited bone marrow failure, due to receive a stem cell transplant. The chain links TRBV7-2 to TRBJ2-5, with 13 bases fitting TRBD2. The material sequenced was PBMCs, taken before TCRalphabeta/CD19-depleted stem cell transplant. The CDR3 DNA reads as TGTGCCAGCAGCGCCCGACTAGCGGGAGGAGCTAGAGAGACCCAGTACTTC. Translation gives CASSARLAGGARETQYF.